These 21 T cell receptor beta chains originate from one sample sequenced in a study of vaccination and CD4 T cells after COVID-19 (dated 2022 in TCRdb). The treatment or condition label here, explained by the study, means: approximately nine-day PBMC culture with coronavirus spike peptide pools or control peptides (ViraFEST assay). CD4+ T cells from unexposed donors were collected before the COVID-19 pandemic (2011-2018). Libraries were prepared through PCR. Sequenced on an Illumina iSeq 100. DNA from cultured CD4+ T cells was subjected to TCR sequencing with the Oncomine TCR Beta short-read assay at the Johns Hopkins FTIC core. TCRdb reran the public reads through fastp at Q25 and MiXCR, keeping productive beta chains. For every CDR3 protein sequence, its rows merge into one entry that carries the most common genes and DNA. The sample includes more than 6,000 distinct CDR3 sequences, with more than 65% observed a single time. The top ten constitute about 40% of the sample.

Their antigens are not known. The sequenced material came from CD4+ T cells from blood, cultured in vitro. The receptors stem from a human donor in good health.

The chain recombines TRBV7-6 with TRBJ2-1, with 8 positions matching TRBD1. This CDR3 contains 16 residues. The V segment lost 5 bases and the J segment 0 bases; nucleotides outside the gene matches: 6. Germline V gene sequence: CDR1 SGHVS, CDR2 FNYEAQ. CDR3 sequence (DNA): TGTGCCAGCAGCCTACGACAGGGGAGCTCCTACAATGAGCAGTTCTTC. Protein product: CASSLRQGSSYNEQFF.

The gene calls are TRBV24-1 and TRBJ2-2, with a possible D match to TRBD1 (5 bases). This CDR3 has 17 residues. Germline V gene data show CDR1 as KGHDR and CDR2 as SFDVKD. V lost 4 bases, J lost 4 bases, and 18 bases lay in between. CDR3 DNA sequence: TGTGCCACCAGTGACTCAGGGTCTCGACCGTTCACCGGGGAGCTGTTTTTT. It encodes CATSDSGSRPFTGELFF.

A few counts support this clonotype. The DNA of the CDR3 is TGTGCCAGCAGTCAGTCTGGAAACACCATATATTTT. Translating gives CASSQSGNTIYF. The chain employs TRBV2 and TRBJ1-3; no definite D call. CDR1 SNHLY and CDR2 FYNNEI come from the germline V gene. The length of the CDR3 is 12 residues. V was shortened by 5 bases and J by 1 base, with 3 bases between the two germline ends.

The V gene is TRBV12-3 or TRBV12-4, the J gene TRBJ2-2; D call uncertain. V gave up 6 bases and J gave up 1 base, with 12 bases separating them. The CDR3 consists of 15 residues. The chain's CDR3 is CASREKSQNTGELFF. The CDR3 bases are TGTGCCAGCAGGGAGAAAAGTCAGAACACCGGGGAGCTGTTTTTT.

A single count supports this clonotype. This sequence joins TRBV7-2 and TRBJ1-3; maybe TRBD1 (5 bases). This CDR3 comprises 15 residues. V gave up 1 base and J gave up 3 bases, with 10 bases separating them. The germline gives CDR1 SGHTA, CDR2 FQGNSA. The CDR3 nucleotides are TGTGCCAGCAGCTTAGGTGTTGGGGGTGGAAACACCATATATTTT. This translates into CASSLGVGGGNTIYF. Drawing the rest from reference TRBV7-2 and TRBJ1-3, the complete variable domain is GAGVSQSPSNKVTEKGKDVELRCDPISGHTALYWYRQSLGQGLEFLIYFQGNSAPDKSGLPSDRFSAERTGGSVSTLTIQRTQQEDSAVYLCASSLGVGGGNTIYFGEGSWLTVV.

The rearrangement links TRBV6-5 to TRBJ1-1; the D gene is possibly TRBD1 (5 bases). The CDR3 is 17 amino acids. Trimming cost V 4 bases and J 1 base, with 19 bases left between them. The germline CDR1 and CDR2 sequences are MNHEY and SVGAGI. This CDR3 is CASSLLQGGFGNTEAFF. The CDR3 DNA sequence: TGTGCCAGCAGTTTACTGCAGGGAGGGTTTGGGAACACTGAAGCTTTCTTT.

In this sample, this clonotype turned up a few times. This chain links TRBV7-6 with TRBJ2-7; the match to TRBD1 covers 11 bases. Germline lookup yields CDR1 SGHVS and CDR2 FNYEAQ. The V segment lost 5 bases and the J segment 4 bases; nucleotides outside the gene matches: 7. The CDR3 is 15 residues long. CDR3 nucleotide sequence: TGTGCCAGCAGCCACGGGACAGGGGGGAGGTACGAGCAGTACTTC. Translated: CASSHGTGGRYEQYF.

The chain joins TRBV30 to TRBJ1-5, with D tentatively TRBD1 (6 bases). This CDR3 spans 13 amino acids. The germline gives CDR1 GTSNPN, CDR2 SVGIG (reference sequence). V shed 3 bases and J shed 3 bases, with 9 bases lying between them. The CDR3 DNA reads as TGTGCCTGGAGAGGACAGTCCAATCAGCCCCAGCATTTT. It encodes CAWRGQSNQPQHF.

This clonotype was observed a few times. The J gene is TRBJ1-2, the V gene TRBV6-5, with TRBD1 matching over 12 bases. Germline V CDR1 and CDR2: MNHEY, SVGAGI. Trimming took 4 bases from V and 4 from J; bases not matched to a gene: 4. The CDR3 contains 15 residues. CDR3 sequence: CASSSGTGGGYGYTF. The CDR3 nucleotides read TGTGCCAGCAGTTCCGGGACAGGGGGCGGCTATGGCTACACCTTC.

The V call is TRBV20-1, the J call TRBJ2-3; 15 nucleotides match TRBD2. J gave up 3 bases and V 7 bases, and 11 bases lay outside the gene matches. Germline V gene lookup returns CDR1 DFQATT and CDR2 SNEGSKA (reference sequence). The CDR3 has 17 residues. DNA for the CDR3: TGCAGTGTCGGGACCGGACTAGCGGGGGGGCCAACAGATACGCAGTATTTT. Amino acids: CSVGTGLAGGPTDTQYF.

This chain uses TRBV19 with TRBJ1-2; 7 nucleotides agree with TRBD1. Germline CDR1 reads LNHDA; CDR2 reads SQIVND (reference sequence). The CDR3 extends over 17 amino acids. The ends lost 6 bases at V and 8 bases at J; junction bases unmatched: 21. This chain's CDR3 is CASSHAGRTGDPSGYTF. The CDR3 DNA follows: TGTGCCAGTAGCCACGCGGGGAGAACAGGGGACCCTAGCGGCTACACCTTC. Together with reference TRBV19 and TRBJ1-2, the CDR3 gives the full variable domain: DGGITQSPKYLFRKEGQNVTLSCEQNLNHDAMYWYRQDPGQGLRLIYYSQIVNDFQKGDIAEGYSVSREKKESFPLTVTSAQKNPTAFYLCASSHAGRTGDPSGYTFGSGTRLTVV.

This clonotype was counted a few times. The rearrangement joins TRBV20-1 to TRBJ1-5; D ambiguous. Germline CDR1 reads DFQATT; CDR2 reads SNEGSKA (reference sequence). This CDR3 is built from 14 residues. The V and J ends lost 4 bases and 3 bases respectively, with 13 bases between them. DNA for the CDR3: TGCAGTGCTACCAGACTGGAAAACAATCAGCCCCAGCATTTT. Protein product: CSATRLENNQPQHF.

This clonotype has only a few counts. The gene calls are TRBV20-1 and TRBJ2-3, with D maybe TRBD2 (7 bases). Germline lookup yields CDR1 DFQATT and CDR2 SNEGSKA (reference sequence). The CDR3 is 16 residues long. V gave up 3 bases and J gave up 2 bases, with 18 bases separating them. The CDR3 spells CSASAGAGPDTDTQYF. In DNA form, the CDR3 reads TGCAGTGCTAGCGCGGGGGCGGGGCCGGACACAGATACGCAGTATTTT.

For the CDR3, the DNA is TGTGCCAGCAGTGAAATGACCGTCACCTACGAGCAGTACTTC. It specifies CASSEMTVTYEQYF. The chain links TRBV6-1 to TRBJ2-7, with no clear D. Germline V CDR1 and CDR2: MNHNS, SASEGT. The CDR3 is made up of 14 amino acids. Trimming shortened V by 2 bases and J by 2 bases, and 10 bases separated the two germline ends.

The V gene is TRBV27, the J gene TRBJ1-4; 8 positions agree with TRBD1. The CDR3 spans 14 residues. The germline gives CDR1 MNHEY, CDR2 SMNVEV (reference sequence). J lost 7 bases, V lost 2 bases, and 3 bases had no gene match. CDR3 nucleotide sequence: TGTGCCAGCAGTTTACAGGGGGCGGGTGAAAAACTGTTTTTT. Its protein product is CASSLQGAGEKLFF.

This chain uses TRBV4-3 with TRBJ1-3; possibly TRBD1 for D (5 bases). The V gene's germline CDR1 is LGHNA and CDR2 YSLEER. V was pared by 3 bases and J by 6 bases, with 15 bases between. There are 15 residues in the CDR3. CDR3 residues: CASSQDTGTTNTIYF. The CDR3 DNA follows: TGCGCCAGCAGCCAGGATACCGGGACCACAAACACCATATATTTT.

With regard to this clonotype: A read error may account for a junction end that differs from germline. The V and J genes are TRBV6-5 and TRBJ2-2; possible D gene TRBD2, 5 bases. The germline V gene has CDR1 MNHEY and CDR2 SVGAGI. The CDR3 runs to 15 residues. The DNA of the CDR3 is TGTGCCGGCAGTTATGGAGGCTCGAACACCGGGGAGCTGTTTTTT. This translates into CAGSYGGSNTGELFF.

V gene TRBV12-5 combines with J gene TRBJ2-5; the D gene could be TRBD1 or TRBD2 (5 bases each). Trimming stripped 5 bases from V and 3 bases from J, with 16 bases between. Germline CDR1 LGHNT, CDR2 FRNRAP. The CDR3 contains 15 residues. CDR3 in amino acids: CASGPWDGEKETQYF. In DNA form, the CDR3 reads TGTGCTAGTGGTCCCTGGGACGGAGAGAAAGAGACCCAGTACTTC.

V is TRBV7-6 and J is TRBJ2-1; a weak D match, TRBD1 (5 bases). The CDR3 is 15 residues long. With 4 bases removed from V and 6 bases from J, the gap between germline ends came to 16 bases. Germline V gives CDR1 SGHVS, CDR2 FNYEAQ. CDR3 residues: CASSSPGAFGNEQFF. CDR3 coding DNA: TGTGCCAGCAGCTCTCCTGGGGCGTTTGGCAATGAGCAGTTCTTC. Complete variable domain (other parts from reference TRBV7-6 and TRBJ2-1): GAGVSQSPRYKVTKRGQDVALRCDPISGHVSLYWYRQALGQGPEFLTYFNYEAQQDKSGLPNDRFSAERPEGSISTLTIQRTEQRDSAMYRCASSSPGAFGNEQFFGPGTRLTVL.

The gene calls are TRBV7-9 and TRBJ2-2; D is ambiguous. The V end lost 5 bases, the J end lost 8 bases, and 9 bases lay between the germline ends. Germline lookup yields CDR1 SEHNR and CDR2 FQNEAQ (reference sequence). The CDR3 spans 12 residues. The CDR3 DNA reads TGTGCCAGCAGCACCCCTGCGGGGGAGCTGTTTTTT. As protein: CASSTPAGELFF.

With regard to this clonotype: An end of the junction does not agree with germline; a read error may underlie this. The chain links TRBV20-1 to TRBJ1-2; D is undetermined. Germline V lookup: CDR1 DFQATT, CDR2 SNEGSKA (reference sequence). The CDR3 spans 10 residues. The CDR3 DNA sequence: TGCAGTGCTAGTCGCCAGGTAAATCGCTTC. Protein sequence: CSASRQVNRF.